What follows are 20 T cell receptor beta chains derived from one specimen sequenced in a study of T cells in Graves' hyperthyroidism and ophthalmopathy. Amplification yielded TCR beta CDR3 regions, with RNA transcripts as the source. During a first-round RT-PCR of the TCR CDR3, the HTBI primer set was used. TCRdb independently ran MiXCR on the multiplex PCR reads; one entry per CDR3 protein. Of around 200,000 distinct CDR3 sequences in the sample, 15% to 20% were seen once. The sequenced material came from blood. The source is a woman between 45 and 60 years old with Graves' hyperthyroidism.

The chain combines TRBV18 with TRBJ1-2; 10 nucleotides match TRBD1. Germline values: CDR1 KGHSH, CDR2 LQKENI. The CDR3 is 19 residues long. The trim removed 4 bases at V and 8 bases at J, leaving 22 bases unmatched. CDR3 DNA sequence: TGTGCCAGCTCACGAAGCGAAATAGCCGTGGTGACAGGGGGCGAAGGCTACACCTTC. Translation: CASSRSEIAVVTGGEGYTF. The whole variable domain, remainder taken from reference TRBV18 and TRBJ1-2, is NAGVMQNPRHLVRRRGQEARLRCSPMKGHSHVYWYRQLPEEGLKFMVYLQKENIIDESGMPKERFSAEFPKEGPSILRIQQVVRGDSAAYFCASSRSEIAVVTGGEGYTFGSGTRLTVV.

V and J are TRBV3-1 and TRBJ2-7; 11 positions agree with TRBD2. The V and J ends lost 4 bases and 5 bases, in that order; junction bases with no gene match: 7. The CDR3 runs 15 residues. Germline loops: CDR1 LGHDT, CDR2 YNNKEL (reference sequence). The CDR3 DNA reads TGTGCCAGCAGCCTGATTAGCGGGGGGGCGAACGAGCAGTACTTC. This codes for CASSLISGGANEQYF.

This clonotype was counted at least ten times. The CDR3: CASSEGIRQGVRSPLHF. Written as DNA, the CDR3 is TGTGCCAGCAGTGAGGGGATTCGACAGGGTGTTCGTTCACCCCTCCACTTT. The rearrangement joins TRBV2 to TRBJ1-6; 7 bases agree with TRBD1. The CDR3 covers 17 residues. After removal of 3 bases from V and 9 bases from J, the junction contained 14 bases not matched to a gene. The germline V gene has CDR1 SNHLY and CDR2 FYNNEI.

The table lists this clonotype with a few counts. The chain has TRBV5-1 and TRBJ1-3, with TRBD1 matching 7 bases. The CDR3 is 17 residues long. Trimming at V came to 0 bases and at J to 0 bases, leaving 6 bases not matched to a gene. From germline, CDR1 is SGHRS and CDR2 YFSETQ. The CDR3 sequence is CASSLAGQLNSGNTIYF. DNA for the CDR3: TGCGCCAGCAGCTTGGCGGGACAGCTTAACTCTGGAAACACCATATATTTT.

The table lists this clonotype with many counts. This chain joins TRBV10-3 and TRBJ1-4; D is unresolved. CDR1 and CDR2 from the germline V gene are ENHRY and SYGVKD. The CDR3 loop spans 18 amino acids. V gave up 0 bases and J gave up 6 bases, with 20 bases separating them. CDR3 in amino acids: CAISESTLSRSGHEKLFF. The CDR3 DNA reads as TGTGCCATCAGTGAGTCGACCTTGTCGCGGAGCGGACATGAAAAACTGTTTTTT.

This clonotype was detected many times. The chain is built from TRBV7-2 and TRBJ1-2, with D uncertain. CDR1 is SGHTA, CDR2 FQGNSA, per germline. Trimming took off 0 bases at V and 6 bases at J, with 5 bases between the two ends. The CDR3 length is 12 residues. CDR3 sequence (DNA): TGTGCCAGCAGCTTAGCCAGGCATGGCTACACCTTC. Translation gives CASSLARHGYTF.

This clonotype has a count of ten or more. This chain links TRBV27 with TRBJ2-7, with TRBD2 as a possible D gene (5 bases). This CDR3 has 15 amino acids. The germline V gene has CDR1 MNHEY and CDR2 SMNVEV (reference sequence). The V end was cut by 7 bases, the J end by 2 bases, with 18 bases between. CDR3 residues: CASTPRPEGTYEQYF. The DNA for the CDR3 is TGTGCCAGCACCCCTCGCCCAGAGGGAACCTACGAGCAGTACTTC.

This clonotype was detected many times. The chain is built from TRBV5-1 and TRBJ2-1; D might be TRBD2 (6 bases). Germline CDR1 and CDR2: SGHRS and YFSETQ. V lost 4 bases and J 4 bases, leaving 18 bases between the germline ends. This CDR3 has 16 residues. DNA for the CDR3: TGCGCCAGCAGCCCCCGAACGGGGGATACTTACAATGAGCAGTTCTTC. Encoded protein: CASSPRTGDTYNEQFF.

This clonotype was observed at least ten times. This chain joins TRBV7-9 and TRBJ2-3; D possibly corresponds to TRBD1 (5 bases). Germline CDR1 reads SEHNR; CDR2 reads FQNEAQ (reference sequence). The CDR3 spans 15 residues. The ends were cut back, 4 bases at V and 2 bases at J, with 13 bases in the middle. CDR3: CASSSLGALTDTQYF. CDR3 nucleotides: TGTGCCAGCAGCTCCCTAGGGGCCCTCACAGATACGCAGTATTTT.

This chain's CDR3 is CASSHSGGADTQYF. CDR3 DNA sequence: TGTGCCAGCAGCCATAGCGGGGGGGCTGATACGCAGTATTTT. The rearrangement joins TRBV7-9 to TRBJ2-3, with 11 bases fitting TRBD2. This CDR3 has 14 residues. CDR1 SEHNR and CDR2 FQNEAQ come from the germline V gene (reference sequence). Germline trimming cut 5 bases from V and 6 bases from J; bases unmatched to any gene: 4.

Ten or more counts support this clonotype. J is TRBJ2-3 and V is TRBV7-9; no firm D call. V was clipped by 5 bases and J by 5 bases, with 5 bases between them. The germline V gene has CDR1 SEHNR and CDR2 FQNEAQ (reference sequence). The CDR3 has 11 residues. Written as DNA, the CDR3 is TGTGCCAGCAGCCCGAGAGATACGCAGTATTTT. This codes for CASSPRDTQYF.

This chain links TRBV7-9 with TRBJ1-5, with D tentatively TRBD1 (6 bases). V lost 5 bases, J lost 6 bases, and 14 bases lay in between. The CDR3 spans 14 residues. Germline CDR1 reads SEHNR; CDR2 reads FQNEAQ (reference sequence). The CDR3 sequence is CASSTQGPGQPQHF. The CDR3, as DNA: TGTGCCAGCAGCACACAGGGTCCAGGTCAGCCCCAGCATTTT.

The CDR3 reads CASSQASDGPSTGELFF. The CDR3 DNA sequence: TGCGCCAGCAGCCAGGCATCGGACGGGCCCTCCACCGGGGAGCTGTTTTTT. The genes are TRBV4-1 and TRBJ2-2, with D uncertain. Germline-derived CDR1 and CDR2 are MGHRA and YSYEKL. CDR3 size: 17 residues. V gave up 3 bases and J gave up 4 bases, with 18 bases separating them.

This clonotype was seen ten or more times. This sequence joins TRBV27 and TRBJ2-5; TRBD1 might be the D (6 bases). CDR1 and CDR2 (germline): MNHEY, SMNVEV (reference sequence). Trimming left V 5 bases short and J 2 bases short, with 9 bases between. The CDR3 runs 13 residues. The CDR3 spells CASSQQGQETQYF. In nucleotides, the CDR3 is TGTGCCAGCAGTCAACAGGGACAAGAGACCCAGTACTTC.

This clonotype has ten or more counts. The chain has TRBV7-3 and TRBJ2-7; 7 positions agree with TRBD1. The V gene's germline CDR1 is SGHTA and CDR2 FQGTGA. The ends lost 5 bases at V and 6 bases at J; junction bases unmatched: 4. The CDR3 has 12 amino acids. CDR3 in DNA: TGTGCCAGCAGCCCATCAGGGGGCGAGCAGTACTTC. Translated, it gives CASSPSGGEQYF.

The rearrangement joins TRBV3-1 to TRBJ2-3, with D perhaps matching TRBD1 or TRBD2 (5 bases each). Per the germline V gene, CDR1 is LGHDT and CDR2 is YNNKEL (reference sequence). With 2 bases removed from V and 2 bases from J, the gap between germline ends came to 14 bases. The CDR3 loop spans 16 amino acids. In DNA, the CDR3 is TGTGCCAGCAGCCAACCGGGACGGATGACCACAGATACGCAGTATTTT. This encodes CASSQPGRMTTDTQYF.

This clonotype has ten or more counts. This chain links TRBV7-2 with TRBJ1-1; D is possibly TRBD1 (6 bases). The CDR3 runs to 15 residues. Looked up from germline, CDR1 is SGHTA and CDR2 is FQGNSA. V was pared by 4 bases and J by 0 bases, with 12 bases between. CDR3 sequence reads: CASSSDRTLNTEAFF. The CDR3 DNA sequence: TGTGCCAGCAGCTCGGACAGAACGTTGAACACTGAAGCTTTCTTT.

This clonotype was observed at least ten times. The V gene is TRBV2, the J gene TRBJ1-2; D not resolved. CDR1 and CDR2 from the germline V gene are SNHLY and FYNNEI. This CDR3 contains 12 residues. V was clipped by 5 bases and J by 8 bases, with 12 bases between them. CDR3 nucleotide sequence: TGTGCCAGCAGTCGGGCCCCCGGAGGCTACACCTTC. It specifies CASSRAPGGYTF.

In its sample, this clonotype was seen many times. The CDR3 protein is CASSVGRNSNQPQHF. Written as DNA, the CDR3 is TGTGCCAGCAGTGTGGGGCGGAATAGCAATCAGCCCCAGCATTTT. The chain employs TRBV2 and TRBJ1-5; perhaps TRBD1 as D (5 bases). The CDR3 sequence is 15 residues long. The germline V gene encodes CDR1 SNHLY and CDR2 FYNNEI. V was pared by 4 bases and J by 0 bases, with 10 bases between.

This rearrangement joins TRBV4-1 to TRBJ2-3; 8 nucleotides line up with TRBD2. Unmatched junction bases numbered 5, after V lost 2 bases and J lost 4 bases. Germline values: CDR1 MGHRA, CDR2 YSYEKL. CDR3 size: 15 residues. The CDR3 DNA reads as TGCGCCAGCAGCCAACAGCGGGGGAGCGCAGATACGCAGTATTTT. This encodes CASSQQRGSADTQYF.